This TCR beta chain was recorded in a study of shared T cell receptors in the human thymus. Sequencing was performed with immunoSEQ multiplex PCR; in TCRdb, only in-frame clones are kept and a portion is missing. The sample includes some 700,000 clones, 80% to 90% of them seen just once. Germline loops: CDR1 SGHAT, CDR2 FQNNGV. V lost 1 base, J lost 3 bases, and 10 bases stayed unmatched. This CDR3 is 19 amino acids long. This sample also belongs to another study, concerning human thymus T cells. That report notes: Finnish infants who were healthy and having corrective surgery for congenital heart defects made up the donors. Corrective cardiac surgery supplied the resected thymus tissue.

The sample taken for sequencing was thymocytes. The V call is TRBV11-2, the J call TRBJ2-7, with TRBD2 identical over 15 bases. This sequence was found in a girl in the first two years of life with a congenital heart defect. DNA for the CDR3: TGTGCCAGCAGCTTAGCTGGACTAGCGGGGGGGCAACGCCACTACGAGCAGTACTTC. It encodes CASSLAGLAGGQRHYEQYF.